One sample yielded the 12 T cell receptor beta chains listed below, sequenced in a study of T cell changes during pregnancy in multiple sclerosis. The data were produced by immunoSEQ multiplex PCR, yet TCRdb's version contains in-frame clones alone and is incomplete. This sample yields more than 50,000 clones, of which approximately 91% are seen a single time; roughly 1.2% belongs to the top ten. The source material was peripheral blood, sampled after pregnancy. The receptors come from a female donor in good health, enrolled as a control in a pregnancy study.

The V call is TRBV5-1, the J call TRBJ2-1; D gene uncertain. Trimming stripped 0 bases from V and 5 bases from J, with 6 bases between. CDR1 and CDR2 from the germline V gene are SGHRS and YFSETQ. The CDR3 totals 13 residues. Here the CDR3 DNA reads TGCGCCAGCAGCTTGGGAGTGGACAATGAGCAGTTCTTC. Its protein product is CASSLGVDNEQFF.

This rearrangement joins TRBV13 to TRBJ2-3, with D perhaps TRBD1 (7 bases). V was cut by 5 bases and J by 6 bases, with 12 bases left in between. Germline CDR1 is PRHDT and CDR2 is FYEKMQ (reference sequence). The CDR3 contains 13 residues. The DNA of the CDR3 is TGTGCCAGCAGCCCCCCAGGGGGGGATACGCAGTATTTT. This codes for CASSPPGGDTQYF.

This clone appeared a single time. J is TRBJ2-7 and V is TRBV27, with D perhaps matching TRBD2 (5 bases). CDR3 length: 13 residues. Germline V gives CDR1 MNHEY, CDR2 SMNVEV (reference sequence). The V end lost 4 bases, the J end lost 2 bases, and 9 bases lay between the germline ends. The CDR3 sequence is CASSSTTAYEQYF. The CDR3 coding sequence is TGTGCCAGCAGTTCGACTACCGCCTACGAGCAGTACTTC.

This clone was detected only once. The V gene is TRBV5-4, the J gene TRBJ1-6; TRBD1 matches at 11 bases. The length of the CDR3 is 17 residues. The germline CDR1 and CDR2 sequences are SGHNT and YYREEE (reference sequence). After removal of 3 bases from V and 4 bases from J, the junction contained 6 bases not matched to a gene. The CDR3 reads CASSSRTGGLYNSPLHF. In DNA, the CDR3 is TGTGCCAGCAGCTCTCGGACAGGGGGCCTTTATAATTCACCCCTCCACTTT.

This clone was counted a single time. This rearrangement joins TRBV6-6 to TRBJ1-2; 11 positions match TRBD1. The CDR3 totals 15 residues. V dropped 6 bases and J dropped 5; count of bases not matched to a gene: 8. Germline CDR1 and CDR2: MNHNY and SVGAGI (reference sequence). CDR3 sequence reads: CASSSGTGGGYGYTF. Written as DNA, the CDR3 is TGTGCCAGCAGCTCCGGGACAGGGGGGGGATATGGCTACACCTTC.

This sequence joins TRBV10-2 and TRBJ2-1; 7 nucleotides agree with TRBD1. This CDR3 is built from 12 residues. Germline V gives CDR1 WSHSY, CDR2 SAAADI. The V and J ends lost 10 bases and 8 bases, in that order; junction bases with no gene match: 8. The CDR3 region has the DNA TGCGCCATCCTCGGACAGGAGGATGAGCAGTTCTTC. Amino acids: CAILGQEDEQFF.

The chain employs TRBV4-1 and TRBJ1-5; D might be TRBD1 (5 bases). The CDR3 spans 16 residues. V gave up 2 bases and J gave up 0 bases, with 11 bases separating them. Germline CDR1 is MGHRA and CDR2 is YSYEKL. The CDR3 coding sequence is TGCGCCAGCAGCCAACATGACAGTAATAGCAATCAGCCCCAGCATTTT. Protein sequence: CASSQHDSNSNQPQHF.

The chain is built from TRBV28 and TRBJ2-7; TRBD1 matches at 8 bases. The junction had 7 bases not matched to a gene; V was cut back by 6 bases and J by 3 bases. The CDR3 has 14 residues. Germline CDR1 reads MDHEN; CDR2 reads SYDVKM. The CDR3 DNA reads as TGTGCCAGCAGCTCAAACAGGGGGAACTACGAGCAGTACTTC. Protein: CASSSNRGNYEQYF.

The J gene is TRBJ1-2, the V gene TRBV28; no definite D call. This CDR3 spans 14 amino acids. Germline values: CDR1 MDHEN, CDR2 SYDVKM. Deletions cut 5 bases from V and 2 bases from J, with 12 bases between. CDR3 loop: CASSVRPVNYGYTF. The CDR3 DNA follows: TGTGCCAGCAGTGTCCGTCCAGTAAACTATGGCTACACCTTC.

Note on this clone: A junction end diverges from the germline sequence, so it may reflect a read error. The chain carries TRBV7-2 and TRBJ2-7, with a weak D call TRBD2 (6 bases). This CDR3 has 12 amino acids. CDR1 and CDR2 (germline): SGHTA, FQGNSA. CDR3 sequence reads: CASSLVAGNKHF. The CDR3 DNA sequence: TGTGCCAGCAGCTTAGTCGCGGGGAATAAACACTTC.

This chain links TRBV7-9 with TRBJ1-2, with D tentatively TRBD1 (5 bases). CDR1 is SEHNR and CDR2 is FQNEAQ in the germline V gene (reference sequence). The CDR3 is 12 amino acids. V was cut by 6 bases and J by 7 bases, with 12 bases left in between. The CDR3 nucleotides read TGTGCCAGCAGTTATGGAGGGGCTGGCTACACCTTC. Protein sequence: CASSYGGAGYTF.

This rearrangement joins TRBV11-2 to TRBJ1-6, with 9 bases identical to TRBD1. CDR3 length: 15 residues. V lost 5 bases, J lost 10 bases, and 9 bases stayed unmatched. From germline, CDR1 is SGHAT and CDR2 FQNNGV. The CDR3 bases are TGTGCCAGCAGCGCCCGGACAGGGACAGGGTCACCCCTCCACTTT. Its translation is CASSARTGTGSPLHF.